These 17 T cell receptor beta chains share one sample of origin, sequenced in a study of T-cell reconstitution after alpha-beta-depleted transplantation in children. TCRbeta library construction was performed incorporating unique molecular identifiers. TCRdb reprocessed the PCR reads via MiXCR and lists one record per CDR3 protein. The data hold 300,000 to 400,000 distinct CDR3 sequences, with around 25% observed a single time. Sequenced here: PBMCs, mostly from graft donor cells, sampled 180 days after TCRalphabeta/CD19-depleted stem cell transplant. These receptors were taken from a male patient between 5 and 17 years old who had a stem cell transplant for acute lymphoblastic leukemia, so the T cells may come from the graft donor.

The rearrangement uses TRBV12-3 or TRBV12-4 and TRBJ1-5, with no clear D. The CDR3 consists of 13 residues. Between the trimmed V and J ends, which lost 1 base and 10 bases, there was a span of 11 bases. The CDR3 loop reads CASSLGAVGPQHF. CDR3 nucleotide sequence: TGTGCCAGCAGTTTAGGGGCAGTGGGTCCCCAGCATTTT.

The chain links TRBV24-1 to TRBJ2-2; a weak D match, TRBD1 (6 bases). The ends were cut back, 4 bases at V and 1 base at J, with 12 bases in the middle. The CDR3 covers 16 residues. Germline V gene data show CDR1 as KGHDR and CDR2 as SFDVKD. Here the CDR3 reads CATSDGTWVNTGELFF. In DNA, the CDR3 is TGTGCCACCAGTGACGGGACATGGGTGAACACCGGGGAGCTGTTTTTT.

This clonotype was counted a few times. The J gene is TRBJ1-5, the V gene TRBV6-1; possibly TRBD1 for D (6 bases). This CDR3 spans 16 amino acids. Germline V gene data show CDR1 as MNHNS and CDR2 as SASEGT. The germline V and J ends were trimmed by 6 bases and 0 bases, with 15 bases remaining between them. CDR3 sequence (DNA): TGTGCCAGCAGCTCGGGACACCCGGGTAGCAATCAGCCCCAGCATTTT. It translates to CASSSGHPGSNQPQHF.

In its sample, this clonotype was seen a few times. V usage is TRBV5-1 and J usage is TRBJ1-1, with D perhaps matching TRBD1 (5 bases). Trimming stripped 7 bases from V and 5 bases from J, with 21 bases between. The germline CDR1 and CDR2 sequences are SGHRS and YFSETQ. CDR3 length: 15 residues. CDR3 nucleotides: TGCGCCAGCTTTAGGGGTACACCCGGAGAGACTGAAGCTTTCTTT. It yields the protein CASFRGTPGETEAFF. Full variable domain (missing parts from reference TRBV5-1 and TRBJ1-1): KAGVTQTPRYLIKTRGQQVTLSCSPISGHRSVSWYQQTPGQGLQFLFEYFSETQRNKGNFPGRFSGRQFSNSRSEMNVSTLELGDSALYLCASFRGTPGETEAFFGQGTRLTVV.

The chain joins TRBV5-1 to TRBJ2-1; D remains ambiguous. Germline V CDR1 and CDR2: SGHRS, YFSETQ. The CDR3 sequence is 15 residues long. The V end was cut by 4 bases, the J end by 0 bases, with 11 bases between. In nucleotides, the CDR3 is TGCGCCAGCAGCCCCGTGGCGCCCTCCTACAATGAGCAGTTCTTC. This encodes CASSPVAPSYNEQFF. Using reference TRBV5-1 and TRBJ2-1 for the parts outside the CDR3, the full variable domain is KAGVTQTPRYLIKTRGQQVTLSCSPISGHRSVSWYQQTPGQGLQFLFEYFSETQRNKGNFPGRFSGRQFSNSRSEMNVSTLELGDSALYLCASSPVAPSYNEQFFGPGTRLTVL.

This clonotype was detected only a few times. The CDR3 region is CASSLSPGSEAFF. The CDR3 DNA is TGTGCCAGCAGCTTAAGCCCGGGGTCTGAAGCTTTCTTT. The V and J genes are TRBV7-3 and TRBJ1-1; D is unresolved. The CDR3 has 13 residues. With 1 base removed from V and 6 bases from J, the gap between germline ends came to 9 bases. Looked up from germline, CDR1 is SGHTA and CDR2 is FQGTGA.

This clonotype was detected only a few times. The rearrangement joins TRBV5-1 to TRBJ2-1; tentative D call: TRBD2 (5 bases). CDR1 is SGHRS, CDR2 YFSETQ, per germline. V lost 2 bases and J 8 bases, leaving 23 bases between the germline ends. The CDR3 extends over 17 amino acids. CDR3 sequence: CASSLPVSSQSLDEQFF. DNA of the CDR3: TGCGCCAGCAGCTTACCTGTGTCTAGCCAATCGTTGGATGAGCAGTTCTTC.

In its sample, this clonotype was seen a few times. This rearrangement joins TRBV5-5 to TRBJ2-1, with TRBD2 matching 10 bases. Germline CDR1 is SGHKS and CDR2 is YYEKEE (reference sequence). V was pared by 2 bases and J by 3 bases, with 8 bases of the junction left unmatched. There are 17 residues in the CDR3. CDR3 sequence (DNA): TGTGCCAGCAGCTTTTCTCCTGCTAGCGGGGGCTACAATGAGCAGTTCTTC. It specifies CASSFSPASGGYNEQFF.

The V call is TRBV10-3, the J call TRBJ2-1, with 8 bases that match TRBD1. The germline V gene has CDR1 ENHRY and CDR2 SYGVKD. The CDR3 is 16 residues long. J gave up 5 bases and V 6 bases, and 12 bases lay outside the gene matches. The CDR3 nucleotides are TGTGCCATCAGAGTGCCAGACAGGGGAAAGAACAATGAGCAGTTCTTC. Protein sequence: CAIRVPDRGKNNEQFF.

This clonotype was counted only a few times. The chain is built from TRBV7-2 and TRBJ2-7, with D uncertain. Germline-derived CDR1 and CDR2 are SGHTA and FQGNSA. Trimming stripped 2 bases from V and 3 bases from J, with 17 bases between. This CDR3 is 16 amino acids long. In DNA, the CDR3 is TGTGCCAGCAGCTTATATAACGGAGCCTTTCGCTACGAGCAGTACTTC. Translation gives CASSLYNGAFRYEQYF.

This clonotype was detected only a few times. This chain links TRBV15 with TRBJ2-1; 8 bases align to TRBD2. Germline V gives CDR1 LNHNV, CDR2 YYDKDF (reference sequence). Losses at the gene ends were 0 bases for V and 7 bases for J; bases not matched to a gene: 11. This CDR3 comprises 17 residues. The CDR3 loop reads CATSREPPGRAWNEQFF. In nucleotides, the CDR3 is TGTGCCACCAGCAGAGAGCCCCCCGGGAGGGCCTGGAATGAGCAGTTCTTC.

The V and J genes are TRBV29-1 and TRBJ2-1, with 10 bases identical to TRBD1. Germline loops: CDR1 SQVTM, CDR2 ANQGSEA. V lost 6 bases, J lost 4 bases, and 9 bases stayed unmatched. This CDR3 has 15 amino acids. The CDR3 protein is CSVRIPGQGYNEQFF. The CDR3 bases are TGCAGCGTCAGGATCCCGGGACAGGGGTACAATGAGCAGTTCTTC.

DNA of the CDR3: TGTGCCAGCAGCATCCAGTACCAAGAGACCCAGTACTTC. It translates to CASSIQYQETQYF. The genes are TRBV5-5 and TRBJ2-5, with D uncertain. Germline lookup yields CDR1 SGHKS and CDR2 YYEKEE (reference sequence). The length of the CDR3 is 13 residues. V lost 4 bases and J lost 0, with 7 bases in between.

This clonotype turned up a few times. This chain connects TRBV20-1 to TRBJ2-2, with D unclear. This CDR3 has 15 residues. CDR1 and CDR2 (germline): DFQATT, SNEGSKA (reference sequence). V dropped 3 bases and J dropped 2 bases, with 13 bases sitting between them. CDR3 DNA: TGCAGTGCTAGGATCGCGATCACCAACACCGGGGAGCTGTTTTTT. Amino acid sequence: CSARIAITNTGELFF.

V gene TRBV7-9 combines with J gene TRBJ2-1; no reliable D call. The germline CDR1 and CDR2 sequences are SEHNR and FQNEAQ (reference sequence). The CDR3 is 15 residues long. V gave up 4 bases and J gave up 7 bases, with 17 bases separating them. The CDR3 sequence: CASSYTGLGENEQFF. CDR3 nucleotide sequence: TGTGCCAGCAGCTATACGGGCCTCGGAGAAAATGAGCAGTTCTTC.

This clonotype was found a few times. This chain connects TRBV10-3 to TRBJ2-7; D perhaps matches TRBD2 (5 bases). The CDR3 is 13 amino acids. The V gene's germline CDR1 is ENHRY and CDR2 SYGVKD. Between the trimmed V and J ends, which lost 5 bases and 5 bases, there was a span of 13 bases. DNA for the CDR3: TGTGCCATCAGTCCTAGCAACGGCAACGAGCAGTACTTC. Residues: CAISPSNGNEQYF.

This clonotype turned up a few times. V and J are TRBV28 and TRBJ1-2, with D perhaps TRBD1 (5 bases). Germline lookup yields CDR1 MDHEN and CDR2 SYDVKM. The CDR3 length is 12 residues. The DNA of the CDR3 is TGTTGGCAACAGGAGTCGGACTATGGCTACACCTTC. Its translation is CWQQESDYGYTF.